This TCR beta chain was recorded in a study of T cells in Graves' hyperthyroidism and ophthalmopathy (dated by TCRdb to about 2019). At the level of the whole study: To identify distinguishing TCR V-J signatures, a discovery cohort of 100 patients was used, comprising 43 with Graves' ophthalmopathy and under 60 with stable Graves' hyperthyroidism. Prospective prediction of ophthalmopathy was tested in an independent validation cohort of 18 to 20 hyperthyroidism patients and roughly 16 patients who later progressed to ophthalmopathy. The roughly 100 discovery patients were randomly divided into training and test sets at a 7:3 ratio. In roughly six Graves' hyperthyroidism patients, the study also compared T-cell repertoires from thyroid tissue with T-cell repertoires from blood. Following sampling, methimazole starting at 30 mg daily was given to hyperthyroidism patients, and high-dose intravenous methylprednisolone was given to ophthalmopathy patients. TCR Vbeta CDR3 sequencing of around 130 peripheral blood samples (fewer than 45 ophthalmopathy, 75 hyperthyroidism and approximately 17 progressor patients) is reported in the paper.

Patients with uncontrolled infections, other autoimmune diseases, pregnancy or lactation were excluded. Diagnoses were based on clinical symptoms, serum thyroxine and TRAb, thyroid ultrasound and orbital computed tomography. Trizol reagent was used to extract total RNA, and RNA quality was then checked on an Agilent 2100 Bioanalyzer. TCR beta CDR3 regions were amplified from RNA transcripts. A first-round RT-PCR of the TCR CDR3 used the HTBI primer set with the Qiagen OneStep RT-PCR kit. The libraries were constructed in a second round of multiplex PCR and then size-selected and purified. The libraries were sequenced on an Illumina HiSeq2000 using paired-end 100 bp reads. The authors processed their data as follows. SOAPnuke was used to process the raw data, removing reads that contained adapters or uncalled bases, had a mean Phred below 15, or lacked an exact match to the constant primer or identifier. High-quality paired reads were merged using COPE v1.2.5, and each unique nucleotide sequence was defined as a clonotype. MiTCR v1.1 was used to align the clonotypes against IMGT TRBV, TRBD and TRBJ reference segments. Analysis was restricted to V-J combinations with a frequency above 0.0001, which covered roughly 99% of repertoires. The TCS score was defined as F50 (clonal expansion) divided by E x V (chaos), with BLOSUM62-based TCRdist calculated between CDR3 peptides within each V-J. Welch's t-statistics and random forest reduced fewer than 600 V-J features to 10 to 15, which were used in a naive Bayes classifier (R e1071). The similarity between thyroid and blood repertoires was quantified using the Morisita-Horn index. The public sequencing data were trimmed at Q25 with fastp and processed into clonotypes with MiXCR by TCRdb, which kept only in-frame beta chains. Under each unique CDR3 protein, matching rows form one entry showing the most common genes and DNA. In this record, the V and J calls reflect TCRdb's handling and not the investigators' own analysis. For this sample there are around 660,000 distinct CDR3 sequences; just under 45% appear just once. Clones ranked in the top ten supply roughly 7.2% of the sample.

This clonotype was observed at least ten times. Its cognate antigen has yet to be identified. No base quality values were provided; no much bigger clone lies one nucleotide off. Points the paper makes about the study in general: In validation, the model predicted progression to ophthalmopathy with just under 71% sensitivity and around 72% specificity, a median of around 6.6 months before onset. Blood samples also contained most of the expanded thyroid clonotypes (frequency above 0.001), which suggests that blood repertoires may reflect thyroid immune responses. No statistical method was used to set the sample size in advance, and investigators knew the group allocation. Ophthalmopathy was separated from stable hyperthyroidism by a 13 V-J signature model, with approximately 86% sensitivity and roughly 81% specificity obtained in cross-validation and 80%/75% obtained in testing.

Material for sequencing was peripheral blood or thyroid tissue (not recorded which). This TCR came from an adult man with Graves' disease, either hyperthyroidism or ophthalmopathy (not recorded which).

The CDR3 protein sequence reads: CASSLGSRNTIYF. Here is the DNA: TGTGCCAGCAGCTTAGGGAGCAGGAACACCATATATTTT. The chain is assembled from TRBV7-2 and TRBJ1-3; the D gene cannot be named for sure. Trimming at the junction amounts to 1 base on V and 7 bases on J, and the germline ends lie 8 bases apart. In the germline V gene, CDR1 corresponds to SGHTA and CDR2 to FQGNSA. From the cysteine through the phenylalanine, the CDR3 covers 13 amino acids. The entry retains the CDR3 DNA only, 39 bases that are in frame from base 1.